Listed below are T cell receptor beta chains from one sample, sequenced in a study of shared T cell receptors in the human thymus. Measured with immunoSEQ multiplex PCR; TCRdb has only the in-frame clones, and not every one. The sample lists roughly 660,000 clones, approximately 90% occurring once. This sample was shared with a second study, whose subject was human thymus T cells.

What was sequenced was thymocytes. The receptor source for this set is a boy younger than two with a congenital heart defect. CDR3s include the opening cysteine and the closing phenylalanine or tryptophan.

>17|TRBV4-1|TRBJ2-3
CASSQDRTSGNTDTQYF
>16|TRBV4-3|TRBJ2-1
CASSQGAGGPNNEQFF
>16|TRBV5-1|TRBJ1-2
CASSLVGGGEDYGYTF
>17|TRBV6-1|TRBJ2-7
CASSETSGTTSPYEQYF
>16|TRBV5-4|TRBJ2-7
CASSWGGTQSSYEQYF
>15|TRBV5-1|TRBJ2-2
CASSLGDFYTGELFF
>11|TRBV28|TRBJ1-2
CASSHDSGYTF
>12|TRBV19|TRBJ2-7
CASSIWGDEQYF
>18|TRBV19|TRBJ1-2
CASSPPGQGAVPNYGYTF
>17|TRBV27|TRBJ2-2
CASSFFPWTSGPGELFF
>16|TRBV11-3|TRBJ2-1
CASSFTTDRADNEQFF
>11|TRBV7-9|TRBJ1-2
CASSRGGGYTF
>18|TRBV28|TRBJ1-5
CASRPWGQSSYSNQPQHF
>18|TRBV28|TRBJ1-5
CASSGDRGPPRLNQPQHF
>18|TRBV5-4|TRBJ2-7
CASSVAGQGTMSSYEQYF
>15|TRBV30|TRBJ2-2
CAWGTGLSGAGELFF